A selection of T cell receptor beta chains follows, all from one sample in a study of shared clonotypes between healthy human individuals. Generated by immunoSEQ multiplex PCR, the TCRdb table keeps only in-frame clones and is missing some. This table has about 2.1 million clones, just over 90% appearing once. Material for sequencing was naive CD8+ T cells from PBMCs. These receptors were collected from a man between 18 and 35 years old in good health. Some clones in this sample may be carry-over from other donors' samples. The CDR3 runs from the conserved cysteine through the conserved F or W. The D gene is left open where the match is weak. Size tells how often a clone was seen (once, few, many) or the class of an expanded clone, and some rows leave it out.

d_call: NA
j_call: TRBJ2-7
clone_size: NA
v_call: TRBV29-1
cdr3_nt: TGCAGCGTTGAAGATCGAGGACAGCACTCCTACGAGCAGTACTTC
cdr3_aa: CSVEDRGQHSYEQYF

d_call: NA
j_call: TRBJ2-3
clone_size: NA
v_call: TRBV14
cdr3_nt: TGTGCCAGCAGCCCCTCTTGGGGCACAGATACGCAGTATTTT
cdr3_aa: CASSPSWGTDTQYF

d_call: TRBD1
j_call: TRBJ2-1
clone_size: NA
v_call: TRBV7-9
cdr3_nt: TGTGCCAGCAGCCCAGGGGACAGGGCTGAGCAGTTCTTC
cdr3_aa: CASSPGDRAEQFF

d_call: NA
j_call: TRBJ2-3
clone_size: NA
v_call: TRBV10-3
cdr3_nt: TGTGCCATCAGTGAGATGACAGATACGCAGTATTTT
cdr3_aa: CAISEMTDTQYF

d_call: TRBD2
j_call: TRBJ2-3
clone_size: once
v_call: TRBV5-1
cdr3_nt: TGCGCCAGCAGCTTGGAGACTAGCGGGAGGGGCACAGATACGCAGTATTTT
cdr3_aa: CASSLETSGRGTDTQYF

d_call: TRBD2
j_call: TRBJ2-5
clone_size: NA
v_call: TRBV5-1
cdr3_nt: TGCGCCAGCAGCGACGGCACTAGCGGGAGGCCGTGGAGCGAGACCCAGTACTTC
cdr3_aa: CASSDGTSGRPWSETQYF

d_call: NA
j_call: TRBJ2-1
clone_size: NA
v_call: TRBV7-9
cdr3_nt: TGTGCCAGCAGCTTAGAAGCTGGCGGCAATGAGCAGTTCTTC
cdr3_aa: CASSLEAGGNEQFF

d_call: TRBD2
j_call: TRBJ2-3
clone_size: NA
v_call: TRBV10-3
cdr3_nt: TGTGCCATCAGTCTAGCGGGAGGTTTCGCAGATACGCAGTATTTT
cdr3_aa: CAISLAGGFADTQYF

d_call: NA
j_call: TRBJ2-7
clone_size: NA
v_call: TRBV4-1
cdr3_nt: TGCGCCAGCAGCCAAGGAAACTTCCCCTACGAGCAGTACTTC
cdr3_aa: CASSQGNFPYEQYF

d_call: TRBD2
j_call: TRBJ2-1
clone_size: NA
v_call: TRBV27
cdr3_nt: TGTGCCAGCAGTCTCCGCGGGAGCTCCTACAATGAGCAGTTCTTC
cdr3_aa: CASSLRGSSYNEQFF

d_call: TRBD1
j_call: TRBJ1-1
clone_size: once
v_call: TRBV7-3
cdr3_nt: TGTGCCAGCAGCTTCGTCCCAGGGGGGATTGACACTGAAGCTTTCTTT
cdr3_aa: CASSFVPGGIDTEAFF

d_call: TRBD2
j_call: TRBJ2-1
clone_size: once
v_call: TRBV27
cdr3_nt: TGTGCCAGCAAGATATATAGCGGGAGCTCCTACAATGAGCAGTTCTTC
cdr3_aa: CASKIYSGSSYNEQFF

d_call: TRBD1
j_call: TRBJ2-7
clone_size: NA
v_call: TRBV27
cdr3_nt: TGTGCCAGCAGTCCCGGGACAGCAGACTACGAGCAGTACTTC
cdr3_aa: CASSPGTADYEQYF

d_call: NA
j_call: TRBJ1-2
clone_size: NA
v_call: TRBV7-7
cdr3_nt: TGTGCCAGCAGCTTAGCGAATAAGGGACCGCCTAGAGGCTACACCTTC
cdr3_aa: CASSLANKGPPRGYTF

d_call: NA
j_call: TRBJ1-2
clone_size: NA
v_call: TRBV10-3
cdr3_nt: TGTGCCATCAGGCCCCCGGCGACGAAGACGTCGGGGAGGGGCTACACCTTC
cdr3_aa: CAIRPPATKTSGRGYTF